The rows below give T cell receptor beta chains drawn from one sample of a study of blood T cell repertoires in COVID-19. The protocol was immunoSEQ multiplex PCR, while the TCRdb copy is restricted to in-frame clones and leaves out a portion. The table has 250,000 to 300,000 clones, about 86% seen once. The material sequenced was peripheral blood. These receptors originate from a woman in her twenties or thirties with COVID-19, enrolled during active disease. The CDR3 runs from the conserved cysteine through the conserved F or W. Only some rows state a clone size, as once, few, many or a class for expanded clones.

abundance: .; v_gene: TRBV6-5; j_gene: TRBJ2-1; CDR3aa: CASSSGDRIYNEQFF
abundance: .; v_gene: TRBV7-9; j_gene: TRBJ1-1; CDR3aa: CASSWGQGITEAFF
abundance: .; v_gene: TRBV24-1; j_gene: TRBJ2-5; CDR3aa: CATSDPPREIQYF
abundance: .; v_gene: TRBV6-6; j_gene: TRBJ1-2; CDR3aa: CASSQLDREDGMNYGYTF
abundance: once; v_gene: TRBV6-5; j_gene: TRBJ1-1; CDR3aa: CASNRRVTEAFF
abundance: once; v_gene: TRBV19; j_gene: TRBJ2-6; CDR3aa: CASSGQGASGANVLTF
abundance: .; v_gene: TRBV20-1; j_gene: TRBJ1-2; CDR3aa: CSASDDGDGYTF
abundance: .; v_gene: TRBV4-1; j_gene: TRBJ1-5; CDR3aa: CASSQITGVQPQHF
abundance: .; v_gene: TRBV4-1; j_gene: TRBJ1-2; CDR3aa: CASSQDRGYRYYGYTF
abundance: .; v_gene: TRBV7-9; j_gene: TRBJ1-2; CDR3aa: CASSSTEGGANYGYTF
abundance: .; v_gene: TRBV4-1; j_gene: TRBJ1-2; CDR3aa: CASSQVWQNPNYGYTF
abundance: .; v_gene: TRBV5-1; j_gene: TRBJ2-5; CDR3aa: CASSLTSGGAETQYF
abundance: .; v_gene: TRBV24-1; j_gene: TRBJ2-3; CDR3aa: CATRGTSELPRAQYF
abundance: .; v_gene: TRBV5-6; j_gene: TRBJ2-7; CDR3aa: CASSPDTAHEQYF
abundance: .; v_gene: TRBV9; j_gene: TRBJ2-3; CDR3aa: CASSVGDSGTDTQYF
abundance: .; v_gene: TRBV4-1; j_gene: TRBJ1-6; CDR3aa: CASSQLKSSYNSPLHF
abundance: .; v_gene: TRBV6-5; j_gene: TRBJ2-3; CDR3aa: CASSSDSYTDTQYF